These 9 T cell receptor beta chains share one sample of origin, sequenced in a study of Graves' ophthalmopathy and Graves' hyperthyroidism. The TCR beta CDR3 regions underwent amplification from RNA transcripts. The library came from an HTBI-primed first-round RT-PCR and a second-round multiplex PCR. From the multiplex PCR reads, TCRdb called clonotypes with MiXCR, one entry per CDR3 protein. The sample holds almost 400,000 distinct CDR3 sequences, around 18% seen once. Sequenced material: peripheral blood. All receptors come from a woman between 18 and 29 years old with Graves' ophthalmopathy.

This clonotype was counted many times. The chain joins TRBV3-1 to TRBJ2-4; D gene uncertain. Germline lookup yields CDR1 LGHDT and CDR2 YNNKEL (reference sequence). V was pared by 1 base and J by 5 bases, with 12 bases between. The CDR3 has 15 residues. The CDR3 DNA follows: TGTGCCAGCAGCCAAGGGGTGAATTCTGAAAACATTCAGTACTTC. As protein: CASSQGVNSENIQYF. Full variable domain (missing parts from reference TRBV3-1 and TRBJ2-4): DTAVSQTPKYLVTQMGNDKSIKCEQNLGHDTMYWYKQDSKKFLKIMFSYNNKELIINETVPNRFSPKSPDKAHLNLHINSLELGDSAVYFCASSQGVNSENIQYFGAGTRLSVL.

A few counts support this clonotype. The V call is TRBV20-1, the J call TRBJ1-5, with D unresolved. V lost 5 bases and J lost 6, with 14 bases in between. CDR1 is DFQATT, CDR2 SNEGSKA, per germline (reference sequence). This CDR3 contains 13 residues. The CDR3 sequence is CSAPVRGSQPQHF. Here the CDR3 DNA reads TGCAGTGCTCCGGTGCGTGGCAGTCAGCCCCAGCATTTT.

This clonotype was observed a handful of times. This rearrangement joins TRBV20-1 to TRBJ1-1, with D hard to call. This CDR3 spans 11 amino acids. Trimming pared 7 bases from V and 1 base from J, leaving 7 bases between. Per germline, CDR1 DFQATT and CDR2 SNEGSKA (reference sequence). The CDR3 bases are TGCAGTGGACACAAGAACACTGAAGCTTTCTTT. It encodes CSGHKNTEAFF.

The chain joins TRBV27 to TRBJ2-7; D may be TRBD1 (5 bases). The germline CDR1 and CDR2 sequences are MNHEY and SMNVEV (reference sequence). Trimming cost V 3 bases and J 5 bases, with 17 bases left between them. The CDR3 runs to 15 residues. Here the CDR3 DNA reads TGTGCCAGCAGTTTGAGTTTGGGCCCAGGGAACGAGCAGTACTTC. Translating gives CASSLSLGPGNEQYF.

This clonotype was seen at least ten times. The chain links TRBV29-1 to TRBJ1-1; D unresolved. Germline assignment: CDR1 SQVTM and CDR2 ANQGSEA. The CDR3 consists of 13 residues. CDR3 nucleotide sequence: TGCAGTATTAAAAACCCAGGAAGAACTGAAGCTTTCTTT. Translated: CSIKNPGRTEAFF.

This clonotype was seen repeatedly, ten times or more. The CDR3 is CASSERGRAGQPQHF. CDR3 DNA: TGTGCCAGCAGTGAAAGGGGGCGGGCAGGGCAGCCCCAGCATTTT. This rearrangement joins TRBV2 to TRBJ1-5; 7 bases agree with TRBD1. Germline-derived CDR1 and CDR2 are SNHLY and FYNNEI. The CDR3 runs 15 residues. The J segment lost 7 bases and the V segment lost 2 bases, leaving 8 bases of the junction unmatched.

This clonotype was detected a few times. The chain uses TRBV6-2 or TRBV6-3 and TRBJ2-7; D call uncertain. The germline V gene has CDR1 MNHEY and CDR2 SVGEGT. V was clipped by 4 bases and J by 3 bases, with 13 bases between them. CDR3 length: 14 amino acids. DNA for the CDR3: TGTGCCAGCAGTTCCTCCTATATTCTCTACGAGCAGTACTTC. Its translation is CASSSSYILYEQYF.

This chain links TRBV28 with TRBJ1-1; 8 bases are a match to TRBD1. The CDR3 extends over 15 amino acids. CDR1 is MDHEN, CDR2 SYDVKM, per germline. The ends lost 3 bases at V and 5 bases at J; junction bases unmatched: 8. The CDR3 reads CASSLRQGKRTEAFF. The CDR3 DNA follows: TGTGCCAGCAGTTTGAGACAGGGGAAAAGAACTGAAGCTTTCTTT. The full variable domain, completed using reference TRBV28 and TRBJ1-1, is DVKVTQSSRYLVKRTGEKVFLECVQDMDHENMFWYRQDPGLGLRLIYFSYDVKMKEKGDIPEGYSVSREKKERFSLILESASTNQTSMYLCASSLRQGKRTEAFFGQGTRLTVV.

This clonotype was seen ten or more times. The rearrangement uses TRBV29-1 and TRBJ1-1, with D hard to call. Looked up from germline, CDR1 is SQVTM and CDR2 is ANQGSEA. The V gene lost 6 bases and the J gene lost 4 bases, with 9 bases spanning the gap. The CDR3 spans 11 residues. CDR3 coding DNA: TGCAGCGTCCCGCGGGCCACTGAAGCTTTCTTT. Its protein is CSVPRATEAFF.